Below, 23 T cell receptor beta chains from the same sample are listed, as sequenced in a study of cytomegalovirus exposure and HLA in healthy donors. 60 Vbeta and 13 Jbeta primers were used in PCR. TCRdb's table, derived via immunoSEQ multiplex PCR, lists solely in-frame clones and lacks some. The repertoire consists of over 100,000 clones, with around 70% occurring once and the leading ten covering over 4%. Sequencing was performed on PBMCs. Receptors were obtained from a man under 40 in good health and CMV-seropositive.

CDR3 loop: CASSRDLSSYEQYF. The CDR3 nucleotides are TGCGCCAGCAGCCGGGACTTGAGCTCCTACGAGCAGTACTTC. This chain joins TRBV10-1 and TRBJ2-7; D perhaps matches TRBD2 (6 bases). Germline V gives CDR1 WNHNN, CDR2 SYGVQD (reference sequence). CDR3 size: 14 residues. V lost 6 bases, J lost 0 bases, and 12 bases lay in between.

The gene calls are TRBV19 and TRBJ1-3; weak D call: TRBD1 (6 bases). This CDR3 has 15 residues. Per germline, CDR1 LNHDA and CDR2 SQIVND (reference sequence). The V end was cut by 10 bases, the J end by 3 bases, with 19 bases between. The CDR3 sequence is CATDPGHEVGNTIYF. The CDR3 bases are TGTGCCACCGACCCGGGACACGAAGTTGGAAACACCATATATTTT.

The chain links TRBV4-3 to TRBJ1-6, with 8 bases fitting TRBD1. V was pared by 6 bases and J by 7 bases, with 11 bases of the junction left unmatched. Germline lookup yields CDR1 LGHNA and CDR2 YSLEER. The CDR3 contains 16 residues. The CDR3 DNA follows: TGCGCCAGCAGTCCCGAAGGCAGGGGGCAGAATTCACCCCTCCACTTT. Translated: CASSPEGRGQNSPLHF.

This chain links TRBV7-8 with TRBJ2-5; 9 nucleotides line up with TRBD2. This CDR3 spans 19 amino acids. Germline V gives CDR1 SGHVS, CDR2 FQNEAQ. The ends lost 3 bases at V and 4 bases at J; junction bases unmatched: 18. In nucleotides, the CDR3 is TGTGCCAGCAGCTTCGGGGGAGGAGGGACAGCGGGGGGCATAGAGACCCAGTACTTC. The encoded protein is CASSFGGGGTAGGIETQYF.

This clone was found a few times. This chain uses TRBV9 with TRBJ1-3; the match to TRBD1 covers 8 bases. The V gene's germline CDR1 is SGDLS and CDR2 YYNGEE. J gave up 1 base and V 3 bases, and 3 bases lay outside the gene matches. This CDR3 is 15 amino acids long. The CDR3 DNA sequence: TGTGCCAGCAGCGCGACAGGGGAATCTGGAAACACCATATATTTT. This gives the protein CASSATGESGNTIYF.

The chain links TRBV14 to TRBJ1-6; D possibly corresponds to TRBD1 (6 bases). Trimming took 4 bases from V and 7 from J, leaving 11 bases between them. Germline V gives CDR1 SGHDN, CDR2 FVKESK. CDR3 length equals 14 residues. DNA for the CDR3: TGTGCCAGCAGCCTCACCACAGGGAATTCACCCCTCCACTTT. Amino acid sequence: CASSLTTGNSPLHF.

This sequence joins TRBV5-6 and TRBJ2-7; TRBD2 aligns across 8 bases. Germline values: CDR1 SGHDT, CDR2 YYEEEE. V was clipped by 4 bases and J by 9 bases; unmatched bases: 18. CDR3 length equals 16 residues. As DNA, the CDR3 is TGTGCCAGCAGCCCGAGCCAGCGGGGGATGGGTCGAGGGCAGTACTTC. It translates to CASSPSQRGMGRGQYF.

The rearrangement uses TRBV5-6 and TRBJ1-1; no firm D call. CDR1 SGHDT and CDR2 YYEEEE come from the germline V gene. The CDR3 consists of 14 residues. V was cut by 0 bases and J by 3 bases, with 9 bases left in between. The CDR3 loop reads CASSLAGYHTEAFF. The CDR3 coding sequence is TGTGCCAGCAGCTTGGCCGGGTATCACACTGAAGCTTTCTTT.

This clone has ten or more counts. V is TRBV5-1 and J is TRBJ1-1, with 9 bases matching TRBD1. The CDR3 length is 14 residues. The V gene end was trimmed by 7 bases and the J gene end by 1 base; junction bases not matched to a gene: 5. Germline V gives CDR1 SGHRS, CDR2 YFSETQ. The CDR3 sequence: CASGLTGGNTEAFF. CDR3 in DNA: TGCGCCAGCGGTTTGACAGGGGGGAACACTGAAGCTTTCTTT.

As for this clone: Different DNA sequences within this sample yield the same CDR3. The chain employs TRBV28 and TRBJ1-5, with a weak D call TRBD1 (5 bases). The CDR3 contains 14 residues. V was pared by 5 bases and J by 0 bases, with 8 bases between. Germline V gene lookup returns CDR1 MDHEN and CDR2 SYDVKM. The CDR3 DNA sequence: TGTGCCAGCAGTCTGACAGTTAGCAATCAGCCCCAGCATTTT. Its protein product is CASSLTVSNQPQHF. The full variable domain, rest sourced from reference TRBV28 and TRBJ1-5, is DVKVTQSSRYLVKRTGEKVFLECVQDMDHENMFWYRQDPGLGLRLIYFSYDVKMKEKGDIPEGYSVSREKKERFSLILESASTNQTSMYLCASSLTVSNQPQHFGDGTRLSIL.

The chain uses TRBV7-2 and TRBJ1-2; D is perhaps TRBD1 (6 bases). The CDR3 totals 16 residues. The V end was cut by 5 bases, the J end by 4 bases, with 20 bases between. Germline V lookup: CDR1 SGHTA, CDR2 FQGNSA. The CDR3 loop reads CASSEPGGGPTYGYTF. The DNA of the CDR3 is TGTGCCAGCAGCGAACCAGGTGGGGGCCCTACCTATGGCTACACCTTC.

This clone has a single count. The gene calls are TRBV18 and TRBJ2-7; tentatively, D is TRBD2 (5 bases). The germline gives CDR1 KGHSH, CDR2 LQKENI. This CDR3 has 17 residues. The V and J ends lost 3 bases and 6 bases respectively, with 24 bases between them. Written as DNA, the CDR3 is TGTGCCAGCTCACCCGCCGGTCGGGGAGCCCTCAATACCGAGCAGTACTTC. It is translated as CASSPAGRGALNTEQYF.

The chain is built from TRBV4-3 and TRBJ2-4; a weak D match, TRBD2 (5 bases). Deletions cut 2 bases from V and 16 bases from J, with 18 bases between. Germline V gene sequence: CDR1 LGHNA, CDR2 YSLEER. This CDR3 has 13 residues. For the CDR3, the DNA is TGCGCCAGCAGCCAATTAGTATACGGGAATCCTTACTTC. Encoded protein: CASSQLVYGNPYF.

DNA for the CDR3: TGTGCCAGCGCCGTGATGGGGGGAACCACAGATACGCAGTATTTT. It specifies CASAVMGGTTDTQYF. The rearrangement links TRBV18 to TRBJ2-3, with a possible D match to TRBD2 (6 bases). Looked up from germline, CDR1 is KGHSH and CDR2 is LQKENI. This CDR3 comprises 15 residues. V was shortened by 8 bases and J by 2 bases, with 17 bases between the two germline ends.

The V and J genes are TRBV4-1 and TRBJ2-3; TRBD2 agrees at 12 bases. Trimming removed 3 bases from V and 3 bases from J; junction bases left unmatched: 7. Per the germline V gene, CDR1 is MGHRA and CDR2 is YSYEKL. This CDR3 has 17 amino acids. CDR3 in DNA: TGCGCCAGCAGCCAGAAAGGACTAGCGGGGAGGACAGATACGCAGTATTTT. This translates into CASSQKGLAGRTDTQYF.

Here the CDR3 DNA reads TGTGCCAGCAGCTTGGAGAGGGGGGGGGCTTACAATGAGCAGTTCTTC. Its protein is CASSLERGGAYNEQFF. The chain carries TRBV5-4 and TRBJ2-1, with D perhaps matching TRBD2 (7 bases). The length of the CDR3 is 16 residues. V lost 0 bases and J 4 bases, leaving 14 bases between the germline ends. In germline, CDR1 is SGHNT, CDR2 YYREEE (reference sequence). The full variable domain, rest sourced from reference TRBV5-4 and TRBJ2-1, is ETGVTQSPTHLIKTRGQQVTLRCSSQSGHNTVSWYQQALGQGPQFIFQYYREEENGRGNFPPRFSGLQFPNYSSELNVNALELDDSALYLCASSLERGGAYNEQFFGPGTRLTVL.

The chain employs TRBV5-1 and TRBJ1-3; perhaps TRBD1 as D (6 bases). The V gene lost 3 bases and the J gene lost 1 base, with 17 bases spanning the gap. This CDR3 region has 17 residues. Germline lookup yields CDR1 SGHRS and CDR2 YFSETQ. As DNA, the CDR3 is TGCGCCAGCAGCTGGGGCCTGGACAGCACTTCTGGAAACACCATATATTTT. This codes for CASSWGLDSTSGNTIYF.

In its sample, this clone was seen once. The gene calls are TRBV28 and TRBJ2-2, with D possibly matching TRBD1 (6 bases). V lost 2 bases, J lost 0 bases, and 10 bases lay in between. The CDR3 spans 16 residues. The germline V gene encodes CDR1 MDHEN and CDR2 SYDVKM. CDR3 loop: CASSLRTAPNTGELFF. The CDR3 coding sequence is TGTGCCAGCAGTTTAAGGACAGCCCCGAACACCGGGGAGCTGTTTTTT.

The rearrangement links TRBV11-2 to TRBJ2-5; 7 nucleotides agree with TRBD1. V dropped 4 bases and J dropped 7; count of bases not matched to a gene: 6. CDR1 is SGHAT, CDR2 FQNNGV, per germline. The CDR3 covers 13 residues. Here the CDR3 DNA reads TGTGCCAGCAGCTCTGGGGGACAGAGGACCCAGTACTTC. The encoded protein is CASSSGGQRTQYF. Based on the CDR3 plus reference TRBV11-2 and TRBJ2-5, the full variable domain is EAGVAQSPRYKIIEKRQSVAFWCNPISGHATLYWYQQILGQGPKLLIQFQNNGVVDDSQLPKDRFSAERLKGVDSTLKIQPAKLEDSAVYLCASSSGGQRTQYFGPGTRLLVL.

The chain links TRBV9 to TRBJ2-1; 10 bases map to TRBD2. The CDR3 sequence is 16 residues long. With V trimmed by 3 bases and J by 5 bases, 8 bases remained unmatched. CDR1 and CDR2 from the germline V gene are SGDLS and YYNGEE. In nucleotides, the CDR3 is TGTGCCAGCAGCGCCCGGAATAGCGGGGGGCACAATGAGCAGTTCTTC. Its protein product is CASSARNSGGHNEQFF.

This chain uses TRBV4-1 with TRBJ1-2, with 9 bases aligning to TRBD1. This CDR3 spans 13 amino acids. V gave up 3 bases and J gave up 7 bases; unmatched junction bases: 3. Germline CDR1 is MGHRA and CDR2 is YSYEKL. CDR3 sequence reads: CASSQTGGSGYTF. The CDR3 DNA reads TGCGCCAGCAGCCAGACAGGGGGAAGTGGCTACACCTTC.

This chain joins TRBV2 and TRBJ1-2; the match to TRBD1 covers 9 bases. Germline CDR1 SNHLY, CDR2 FYNNEI. The CDR3 has 13 amino acids. The V gene end was trimmed by 11 bases and the J gene end by 7 bases; junction bases not matched to a gene: 11. The CDR3 DNA reads TGTGCCTCACCGGGACAGGGTACGGGTGGCTACACCTTC. Its translation: CASPGQGTGGYTF.

With respect to this clone: Other DNA variants within this sample encode the same CDR3. This sequence joins TRBV5-1 and TRBJ2-2, with no clear D. The CDR3 is 12 residues long. Germline loops: CDR1 SGHRS, CDR2 YFSETQ. V shed 4 bases and J shed 4 bases, with 5 bases lying between them. The CDR3 here is CASSLSTGELFF. The DNA for the CDR3 is TGCGCCAGCAGCCTATCCACCGGGGAGCTGTTTTTT. The full variable domain, in which reference TRBV5-1 and TRBJ2-2 provide the parts outside the CDR3, is KAGVTQTPRYLIKTRGQQVTLSCSPISGHRSVSWYQQTPGQGLQFLFEYFSETQRNKGNFPGRFSGRQFSNSRSEMNVSTLELGDSALYLCASSLSTGELFFGEGSRLTVL.